These 19 T cell receptor beta chains originate from one sample sequenced in a study of CD8 T cells in ankylosing spondylitis. Their specific antigens are unknown. TCRdb independently ran MiXCR on the 5' RACE reads; one entry per CDR3 protein. Of 220,000 or so distinct CDR3 sequences listed, about 18% are singletons. Notes on the study in general: The study identified a TCR beta motif of several highly homologous variants that appeared characteristic of ankylosing spondylitis blood.

Source material: blood, either unsorted or a sorted T cell fraction (not recorded which). The origin of the receptors is a male donor with ankylosing spondylitis.

The CDR3 DNA sequence: TGTGCCAGCAGTGAAGGGTCCGGGCGGGGTGATACGCAGTATTTT. Protein sequence: CASSEGSGRGDTQYF. V and J are TRBV2 and TRBJ2-3, with TRBD2 as a possible D gene (6 bases). The CDR3 has 15 residues. Germline V gives CDR1 SNHLY, CDR2 FYNNEI. V was cut by 1 base and J by 6 bases, with 14 bases left in between.

This chain connects TRBV20-1 to TRBJ2-1; TRBD2 aligns across 9 bases. Trimming at V came to 6 bases and at J to 4 bases, leaving 13 bases not matched to a gene. This CDR3 has 16 residues. Germline-derived CDR1 and CDR2 are DFQATT and SNEGSKA (reference sequence). The CDR3 sequence is CSALGALAGFYNEQFF. DNA of the CDR3: TGCAGTGCCCTGGGGGCGCTAGCGGGATTTTACAATGAGCAGTTCTTC.

J is TRBJ2-5 and V is TRBV29-1, with TRBD2 identical over 12 bases. V was pared by 7 bases and J by 4 bases, with 13 bases of the junction left unmatched. This CDR3 spans 16 amino acids. From germline, CDR1 is SQVTM and CDR2 ANQGSEA. The CDR3 nucleotides are TGCAGCGCCATACCCCGGACTAGCGGGGTGCTAGAGACCCAGTACTTC. It specifies CSAIPRTSGVLETQYF.

The chain recombines TRBV7-9 with TRBJ2-1, with D uncertain. Between the trimmed V and J ends, which lost 2 bases and 6 bases, there was a span of 11 bases. CDR1 is SEHNR and CDR2 is FQNEAQ in the germline V gene (reference sequence). This CDR3 region has 14 residues. This CDR3 is CASSLLDFSNEQFF. CDR3 coding DNA: TGTGCCAGCAGCTTACTTGACTTTAGCAATGAGCAGTTCTTC.

J is TRBJ2-2 and V is TRBV11-1; tentatively, D is TRBD2 (5 bases). CDR1 and CDR2 from the germline V gene are SGHAT and FQDESV (reference sequence). Trimming left V 3 bases short and J 1 base short, with 18 bases between. CDR3 size: 18 residues. The CDR3 sequence: CASSFPGSVGQNTGELFF. The CDR3 DNA reads as TGTGCCAGCAGCTTCCCGGGGTCCGTAGGGCAGAACACCGGGGAGCTGTTTTTT.

At least ten counts were recorded for this clonotype. The chain combines TRBV4-1 with TRBJ2-5; the D gene could be TRBD1 or TRBD2 (6 bases each). V was pared by 1 base and J by 4 bases, with 13 bases between. This CDR3 has 15 residues. Looked up from germline, CDR1 is MGHRA and CDR2 is YSYEKL. CDR3 sequence: CASSQVVSGAETQYF. CDR3 DNA sequence: TGCGCCAGCAGCCAAGTGGTATCGGGGGCAGAGACCCAGTACTTC.

This clonotype turned up a few times. The chain recombines TRBV29-1 with TRBJ2-7; possibly TRBD1 or TRBD2 for D (5 bases each). Trimming shortened V by 3 bases and J by 3 bases, and 12 bases separated the two germline ends. The CDR3 runs to 13 residues. Looked up from germline, CDR1 is SQVTM and CDR2 is ANQGSEA. The chain's CDR3 is CSVEGEWGYEQYF. The CDR3, as DNA: TGCAGCGTTGAGGGGGAATGGGGCTACGAGCAGTACTTC.

This clonotype occurred a few times. This rearrangement joins TRBV2 to TRBJ2-4, with a possible D match to TRBD1 (5 bases). V was shortened by 8 bases and J by 8 bases, with 10 bases between the two germline ends. This CDR3 comprises 11 residues. Germline V gene lookup returns CDR1 SNHLY and CDR2 FYNNEI. The CDR3 loop is CASLDMDIQYF. CDR3 bases: TGTGCCAGCCTGGACATGGACATTCAGTACTTC.

There are a few counts of this clonotype. The chain links TRBV2 to TRBJ2-1; the match to TRBD2 covers 8 bases. V dropped 3 bases and J dropped 5; count of bases not matched to a gene: 6. The CDR3 sequence is 15 residues long. Germline CDR1 reads SNHLY; CDR2 reads FYNNEI. The CDR3 region has the DNA TGTGCCAGCAGTGACTTTAGCGGGGTGAACAATGAGCAGTTCTTC. This encodes CASSDFSGVNNEQFF. Drawing the rest from reference TRBV2 and TRBJ2-1, the complete variable domain is EPEVTQTPSHQVTQMGQEVILRCVPISNHLYFYWYRQILGQKVEFLVSFYNNEISEKSEIFDDQFSVERPDGSNFTLKIRSTKLEDSAMYFCASSDFSGVNNEQFFGPGTRLTVL.

The V call is TRBV27, the J call TRBJ2-6, with unresolved D. The germline V gene encodes CDR1 MNHEY and CDR2 SMNVEV (reference sequence). CDR3 size: 17 residues. V lost 3 bases and J 1 base, leaving 13 bases between the germline ends. The CDR3 region has the DNA TGTGCCAGCAGTTTCCTCCCTTTCCCGTCTGGGGCCAACGTCCTGACTTTC. Translation: CASSFLPFPSGANVLTF.

This clonotype was counted only a few times. The rearrangement joins TRBV4-3 to TRBJ2-7; the match to TRBD2 covers 8 bases. Trimming at V came to 0 bases and at J to 0 bases, leaving 7 bases not matched to a gene. The germline CDR1 and CDR2 sequences are LGHNA and YSLEER. This CDR3 contains 17 residues. CDR3 sequence (DNA): TGCGCCAGCAGCCAAGATATAGGAACTAGCGGCTCCTACGAGCAGTACTTC. Translating gives CASSQDIGTSGSYEQYF.

This clonotype was seen only a few times. The genes are TRBV19 and TRBJ1-2; possible D gene TRBD1, 5 bases. Germline V gene lookup returns CDR1 LNHDA and CDR2 SQIVND (reference sequence). Trimming removed 11 bases from V and 6 bases from J, with 19 bases in between. The CDR3 has 13 amino acids. For the CDR3, the DNA is TGTGCCGGACGGGGAAAAGGGACGGATGGCTACACCTTC. Protein product: CAGRGKGTDGYTF.

The chain is built from TRBV6-2 or TRBV6-3 and TRBJ2-1; 13 bases are a match to TRBD2. CDR1 and CDR2 from the germline V gene are MNHEY and SVGEGT. The CDR3 runs to 15 residues. J was trimmed by 8 bases and V by 5 bases; bases with no gene match: 6. CDR3 in DNA: TGTGCCAGCAGTCTGGGACTAGCGGGAATCGATGAGCAGTTCTTC. Its protein product is CASSLGLAGIDEQFF.

The table lists this clonotype with many counts. The rearrangement joins TRBV4-3 to TRBJ2-7; the D is unclear. CDR1 LGHNA and CDR2 YSLEER come from the germline V gene. Trimming took off 0 bases at V and 0 bases at J, with 12 bases between the two ends. The CDR3 runs 16 residues. CDR3 sequence: CASSQDRPSGSYEQYF. The CDR3 coding sequence is TGCGCCAGCAGCCAAGATAGGCCGTCTGGCTCCTACGAGCAGTACTTC.

This clonotype was recorded a few times. This chain links TRBV3-1 with TRBJ2-1; D remains ambiguous. Germline values: CDR1 LGHDT, CDR2 YNNKEL (reference sequence). This CDR3 is 13 amino acids long. V dropped 4 bases and J dropped 4 bases, with 8 bases sitting between them. CDR3 nucleotide sequence: TGTGCCAGCAGCCCCCGCCCGTACAATGAGCAGTTCTTC. This translates into CASSPRPYNEQFF.

With regard to this clonotype: A read error may produce the germline difference seen at one junction end. The chain is built from TRBV27 and TRBJ1-1; D may be TRBD1 (5 bases). Germline assignment: CDR1 MNHEY and CDR2 SMNVEV (reference sequence). The CDR3 spans 13 residues. The CDR3 DNA reads TGTGCCAGCAGTTTCTCCGGACAAACTGTAGCTTTCTTT. Encoded protein: CASSFSGQTVAFF.

CDR3 DNA sequence: TGTGCCAGCAGCAAAAAAGATAACAGAGACGCTTTCTTT. Translating it yields CASSKKDNRDAFF. V and J are TRBV21-1 and TRBJ1-1. TRBV21-1 is a pseudogene. This CDR3 is 13 amino acids long.

This chain joins TRBV6-5 and TRBJ2-7; D is perhaps TRBD1 (5 bases). Looked up from germline, CDR1 is MNHEY and CDR2 is SVGAGI. This CDR3 region has 13 residues. The V end lost 6 bases, the J end lost 3 bases, and 12 bases lay between the germline ends. The CDR3, as DNA: TGTGCCAGCAGCTTACAGGCCTACTACGAGCAGTACTTC. This translates into CASSLQAYYEQYF.

This clonotype was detected many times. This chain connects TRBV20-1 to TRBJ2-1; TRBD2 is a possible D gene (5 bases). Trimming took 4 bases from V and 8 from J, leaving 21 bases between them. CDR1 is DFQATT, CDR2 SNEGSKA, per germline (reference sequence). The CDR3 length is 15 residues. CDR3 sequence: CSATPMEVAQDEQFF. In DNA, the CDR3 is TGCAGTGCTACGCCCATGGAGGTAGCGCAAGATGAGCAGTTCTTC.